The 27 T cell receptor beta chains listed next were all sequenced from one sample in a study of T cell repertoires in cytomegalovirus infection. MiXCR was run by TCRdb on the reads, yielding one entry per CDR3 protein. The sample records around 750,000 distinct CDR3 sequences, around a third being singletons. Their antigen targets remain unknown. The starting material was cultured CD8+ T cells from PBMCs, obtained from culture after CMV antigen stimulation. The receptors derive from a human donor in good health (CMV status not recorded). Some clones in this sample may be carry-over from other donors' samples.

For the CDR3, the DNA is TGCGCCAGCAGCCAAGGGGCTAGCGGGGGGAATGAGCAGTTCTTC. Its protein is CASSQGASGGNEQFF. The chain links TRBV4-1 to TRBJ2-1; TRBD2 matches 11 bases. This CDR3 comprises 15 residues. The germline V gene has CDR1 MGHRA and CDR2 YSYEKL. V lost 1 base, J lost 7 bases, and 3 bases stayed unmatched.

In this sample, this clonotype turned up a few times. The gene calls are TRBV7-8 and TRBJ1-1; 8 bases match TRBD1. The CDR3 length is 13 residues. Germline trimming cut 6 bases from V and 11 bases from J; bases unmatched to any gene: 11. Germline V gene sequence: CDR1 SGHVS, CDR2 FQNEAQ. CDR3 in amino acids: CASREGPQGGAFF. In DNA form, the CDR3 reads TGTGCCAGCAGGGAGGGTCCACAGGGGGGGGCTTTCTTT.

The sample holds many counts of this clonotype. V and J are TRBV6-5 and TRBJ2-3, with D unclear. From germline, CDR1 is MNHEY and CDR2 SVGAGI. This CDR3 contains 14 residues. V lost 2 bases and J 2 bases, leaving 8 bases between the germline ends. The CDR3 DNA sequence: TGTGCCAGCAGTTACCAAGGCTCCACAGATACGCAGTATTTT. This codes for CASSYQGSTDTQYF.

J is TRBJ1-2 and V is TRBV27; D is perhaps TRBD1 (5 bases). Trimming removed 0 bases from V and 8 bases from J, with 13 bases in between. CDR3 size: 14 residues. Germline V gene lookup returns CDR1 MNHEY and CDR2 SMNVEV (reference sequence). CDR3 amino acids: CASSLSTYWGGYTF. The CDR3 DNA follows: TGTGCCAGCAGTTTATCGACTTACTGGGGGGGCTACACCTTC.

The genes are TRBV24-1 and TRBJ2-1; 8 nucleotides match TRBD2. The CDR3 covers 14 residues. The junction had 4 bases not matched to a gene; V was cut back by 7 bases and J by 3 bases. Germline V gives CDR1 KGHDR, CDR2 SFDVKD. This chain's CDR3 is CATSRAGGYNEQFF. CDR3 in DNA: TGTGCCACCAGCAGGGCGGGGGGCTACAATGAGCAGTTCTTC.

The CDR3 bases are TGCAGCGTTGAAACAGGTCCTATTAGCACAGATACGCAGTATTTT. It specifies CSVETGPISTDTQYF. The chain is built from TRBV29-1 and TRBJ2-3; D is perhaps TRBD1 (5 bases). Trimming left V 2 bases short and J 0 bases short, with 12 bases between. Germline V gives CDR1 SQVTM, CDR2 ANQGSEA. This CDR3 comprises 15 residues.

This clonotype occurred a few times. The gene calls are TRBV7-2 and TRBJ1-2, with D perhaps TRBD1 (5 bases). CDR3 size: 14 residues. Germline V gives CDR1 SGHTA, CDR2 FQGNSA. V lost 5 bases and J 8 bases, leaving 18 bases between the germline ends. CDR3 nucleotides: TGTGCCAGCAGCCCCGGTGGGCAGGGCAAGGGCTACACCTTC. This translates into CASSPGGQGKGYTF. The variable domain in full, completed from reference TRBV7-2 and TRBJ1-2, reads GAGVSQSPSNKVTEKGKDVELRCDPISGHTALYWYRQSLGQGLEFLIYFQGNSAPDKSGLPSDRFSAERTGGSVSTLTIQRTQQEDSAVYLCASSPGGQGKGYTFGSGTRLTVV.

The chain joins TRBV27 to TRBJ2-2, with D unclear. Germline-derived CDR1 and CDR2 are MNHEY and SMNVEV (reference sequence). CDR3 length equals 12 residues. The V end lost 6 bases, the J end lost 6 bases, and 8 bases lay between the germline ends. The CDR3 bases are TGTGCCAGCAGCAGACGTTCCGGGGAGCTGTTTTTT. As protein: CASSRRSGELFF.

This clonotype was observed a handful of times. The chain employs TRBV14 and TRBJ1-1, with D possibly being TRBD1 (6 bases). V was clipped by 4 bases and J by 7 bases, with 16 bases between them. Germline CDR1 and CDR2: SGHDN and FVKESK. The CDR3 loop spans 14 amino acids. DNA of the CDR3: TGTGCCAGCAGCCCCGGTGTGAGGGGGAGTGAAGCTTTCTTT. Translation: CASSPGVRGSEAFF. The full variable domain, its missing parts supplied by reference TRBV14 and TRBJ1-1, is EAGVTQFPSHSVIEKGQTVTLRCDPISGHDNLYWYRRVMGKEIKFLLHFVKESKQDESGMPNNRFLAERTGGTYSTLKVQPAELEDSGVYFCASSPGVRGSEAFFGQGTRLTVV.

This clonotype was seen many times. CDR3 sequence reads: CATNFDLVMMNTEAFF. The CDR3 DNA reads as TGTGCCACCAACTTTGATTTAGTGATGATGAACACTGAAGCTTTCTTT. The rearrangement uses TRBV7-8 and TRBJ1-1; no firm D call. This CDR3 has 16 residues. V was pared by 10 bases and J by 0 bases, with 21 bases between. Germline V lookup: CDR1 SGHVS, CDR2 FQNEAQ. Drawing the rest from reference TRBV7-8 and TRBJ1-1, the complete variable domain is GAGVSQSPRYKVAKRGQDVALRCDPISGHVSLFWYQQALGQGPEFLTYFQNEAQLDKSGLPSDRFFAERPEGSVSTLKIQRTQQEDSAVYLCATNFDLVMMNTEAFFGQGTRLTVV.

This clonotype was counted a few times. The chain combines TRBV19 with TRBJ1-5; D unresolved. The CDR3 runs 16 residues. Germline assignment: CDR1 LNHDA and CDR2 SQIVND (reference sequence). Deletions cut 4 bases from V and 6 bases from J, with 19 bases between. CDR3 residues: CASSKVTSTLGQPQHF. CDR3 in DNA: TGTGCCAGTAGTAAAGTAACTTCAACTTTGGGTCAGCCCCAGCATTTT.

The rearrangement joins TRBV4-2 to TRBJ2-3; D might be TRBD1 or TRBD2, each matching 5 bases. The CDR3 contains 16 residues. Germline V gene data show CDR1 as LGHNA and CDR2 as YNFKEQ. The ends were cut back, 0 bases at V and 1 base at J, with 11 bases in the middle. DNA for the CDR3: TGTGCCAGCAGCCAAGAAGAGGGGCCAGGCACAGATACGCAGTATTTT. Translation gives CASSQEEGPGTDTQYF.

This clonotype was detected only a few times. This chain links TRBV7-6 with TRBJ2-2; D not certain. V was trimmed by 5 bases and J by 6 bases, leaving 7 bases between them. Germline V gene sequence: CDR1 SGHVS, CDR2 FNYEAQ. This CDR3 has 12 residues. The CDR3 protein is CASSPSSGELFF. The DNA of the CDR3 is TGTGCCAGCAGCCCCTCGTCCGGGGAGCTGTTTTTT.

The table lists this clonotype with a few counts. The chain recombines TRBV11-2 with TRBJ2-5; D not resolved. CDR3 length: 11 residues. CDR1 and CDR2 from the germline V gene are SGHAT and FQNNGV. Trimming removed 5 bases at V and 9 bases at J, with 10 bases between. CDR3 sequence: CASSDPPAQYF. DNA for the CDR3: TGTGCCAGCAGCGACCCACCGGCCCAGTACTTC.

This clonotype was seen more than once but under ten times. V and J are TRBV3-1 and TRBJ1-1; 8 positions agree with TRBD1. After removal of 0 bases from V and 0 bases from J, the junction contained 9 bases not matched to a gene. The CDR3 runs to 18 residues. In germline, CDR1 is LGHDT, CDR2 YNNKEL (reference sequence). The CDR3 loop reads CASSQELGTGTMNTEAFF. The CDR3 region has the DNA TGTGCCAGCAGCCAAGAACTGGGGACAGGAACCATGAACACTGAAGCTTTCTTT. Drawing the rest from reference TRBV3-1 and TRBJ1-1, the complete variable domain is DTAVSQTPKYLVTQMGNDKSIKCEQNLGHDTMYWYKQDSKKFLKIMFSYNNKELIINETVPNRFSPKSPDKAHLNLHINSLELGDSAVYFCASSQELGTGTMNTEAFFGQGTRLTVV.

At least ten counts were recorded for this clonotype. The CDR3 bases are TGTGCCAGCAGCTTAGGGGGGGGGACAGCTACCTACGAGCAGTACTTC. Protein: CASSLGGGTATYEQYF. The gene calls are TRBV7-8 and TRBJ2-7; D is perhaps TRBD1 or TRBD2 (7 bases each). V dropped 1 base and J dropped 2 bases, with 15 bases sitting between them. The CDR3 length is 16 residues. Germline lookup yields CDR1 SGHVS and CDR2 FQNEAQ.

There are a few counts of this clonotype. V gene TRBV29-1 combines with J gene TRBJ2-2; D is uncertain. The CDR3 is 13 residues long. CDR1 is SQVTM, CDR2 ANQGSEA, per germline. Trimming took 8 bases from V and 4 from J, leaving 14 bases between them. CDR3 in amino acids: CSSVSAGTGELFF. Here the CDR3 DNA reads TGCAGCTCGGTGTCGGCTGGCACCGGGGAGCTGTTTTTT.

The table lists this clonotype with many counts. This rearrangement joins TRBV7-2 to TRBJ1-6; D ambiguous. CDR3 size: 15 residues. The V end lost 5 bases, the J end lost 2 bases, and 10 bases lay between the germline ends. Looked up from germline, CDR1 is SGHTA and CDR2 is FQGNSA. CDR3 sequence: CASSKTVPYNSPLHF. The CDR3 region has the DNA TGTGCCAGCAGCAAGACGGTCCCCTATAATTCACCCCTCCACTTT.

This clonotype appeared a few times. This chain links TRBV9 with TRBJ1-1; D might be TRBD1 (5 bases). Trimming removed 3 bases from V and 6 bases from J, with 18 bases in between. The CDR3 spans 15 residues. Germline V gene lookup returns CDR1 SGDLS and CDR2 YYNGEE. The CDR3 bases are TGTGCCAGCAGCGGAGGAGAGGGGTTGGGGTCTGAAGCTTTCTTT. It is translated as CASSGGEGLGSEAFF.

This chain joins TRBV20-1 and TRBJ2-1; D unclear. CDR3 size: 14 residues. The V and J ends lost 3 bases and 4 bases respectively, with 13 bases between them. The germline V gene encodes CDR1 DFQATT and CDR2 SNEGSKA (reference sequence). The CDR3 protein is CSASWTLGYNEQFF. In DNA form, the CDR3 reads TGCAGTGCTAGTTGGACCCTGGGATACAATGAGCAGTTCTTC.

This clonotype is a singleton in its sample. The chain couples TRBV4-1 to TRBJ2-2; the D gene is possibly TRBD1 (6 bases). The CDR3 consists of 14 residues. The germline V and J ends were trimmed by 4 bases and 4 bases, with 10 bases remaining between them. From germline, CDR1 is MGHRA and CDR2 YSYEKL. DNA of the CDR3: TGCGCCAGCAGCCGGACAGTTGGCACCGGGGAGCTGTTTTTT. Its protein product is CASSRTVGTGELFF.

The rearrangement links TRBV28 to TRBJ1-1, with TRBD1 matching 11 bases. Germline V gene sequence: CDR1 MDHEN, CDR2 SYDVKM. The CDR3 runs 19 residues. The V segment lost 5 bases and the J segment 1 base; nucleotides outside the gene matches: 15. CDR3 bases: TGTGCCAGCAGTCCTAGCCAAGGCTGGGACAGGGGGAGGAACACTGAAGCTTTCTTT. Its translation: CASSPSQGWDRGRNTEAFF.

This clonotype was observed a single time. The chain has TRBV7-2 and TRBJ1-3; 7 nucleotides align to TRBD1. This CDR3 is built from 15 residues. The ends lost 5 bases at V and 2 bases at J; junction bases unmatched: 6. CDR1 and CDR2 from the germline V gene are SGHTA and FQGNSA. The CDR3 loop reads CASSPRQGTGNTIYF. CDR3 in DNA: TGTGCCAGCAGCCCCCGACAGGGTACTGGAAACACCATATATTTT.

This clonotype was counted only a few times. The CDR3 region has the DNA TGTGCCAGCAGCCCGTTAGGGAGCCCCATGAACACTGAAGCTTTCTTT. This translates into CASSPLGSPMNTEAFF. V is TRBV7-9 and J is TRBJ1-1; D is undetermined. Deletions cut 5 bases from V and 0 bases from J, with 16 bases between. This CDR3 has 16 amino acids. The germline V gene encodes CDR1 SEHNR and CDR2 FQNEAQ (reference sequence).

The chain carries TRBV28 and TRBJ1-1; D might be TRBD1 (6 bases). Germline V lookup: CDR1 MDHEN, CDR2 SYDVKM. The CDR3 totals 14 residues. Trimming took 5 bases from V and 3 from J, leaving 13 bases between them. CDR3 sequence: CASSPWTVDTEAFF. The CDR3 DNA reads TGTGCCAGCAGTCCCTGGACAGTGGACACTGAAGCTTTCTTT.

CDR3 sequence reads: CASIFRGWAGELFF. The CDR3 DNA follows: TGTGCCAGCATATTCAGGGGATGGGCCGGGGAGCTGTTTTTT. This rearrangement joins TRBV12-3 or TRBV12-4 to TRBJ2-2; perhaps TRBD1 as D (6 bases). The CDR3 consists of 14 residues. The V gene lost 7 bases and the J gene lost 6 bases, with 15 bases spanning the gap.

V and J are TRBV3-1 and TRBJ1-3; D gene unclear. Germline loops: CDR1 LGHDT, CDR2 YNNKEL (reference sequence). V lost 0 bases to trimming and J lost 0 bases, with 6 bases between them. This CDR3 spans 15 amino acids. The CDR3 here is CASSQEPLSGNTIYF. For the CDR3, the DNA is TGTGCCAGCAGCCAAGAGCCGCTCTCTGGAAACACCATATATTTT.